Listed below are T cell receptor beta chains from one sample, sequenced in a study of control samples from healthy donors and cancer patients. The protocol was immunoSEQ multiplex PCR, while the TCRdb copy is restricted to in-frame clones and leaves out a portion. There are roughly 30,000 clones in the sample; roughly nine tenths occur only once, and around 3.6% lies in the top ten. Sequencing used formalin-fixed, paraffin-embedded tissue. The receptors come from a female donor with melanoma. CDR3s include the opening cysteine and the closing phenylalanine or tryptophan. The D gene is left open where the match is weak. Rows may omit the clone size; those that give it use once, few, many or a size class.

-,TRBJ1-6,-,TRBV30,CAWSVRRGSVFDSPLHF,TGTGCCTGGAGTGTGCGAAGGGGTTCGGTATTTGATTCACCCCTCCACTTT
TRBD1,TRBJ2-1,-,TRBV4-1,CASRIYPQGGNEQFF,TGCGCCAGCAGAATATACCCACAGGGGGGCAATGAGCAGTTCTTC
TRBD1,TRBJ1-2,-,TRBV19,CASSSSATGTAVGTNYGYTF,TGTGCCAGTAGTTCTTCGGCAACCGGGACAGCCGTCGGGACTAACTATGGCTACACCTTC
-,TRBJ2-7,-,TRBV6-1,CASSEVGLYEQYF,TGTGCCAGCAGTGAAGTCGGGTTATACGAGCAGTACTTC
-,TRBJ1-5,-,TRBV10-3,CAISESMGINQPQHF,TGTGCCATCAGTGAGTCGATGGGGATCAATCAGCCCCAGCATTTT
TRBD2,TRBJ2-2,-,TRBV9,CASSVGLAGVAGELFF,TGTGCCAGCAGCGTAGGACTAGCGGGAGTCGCCGGGGAGCTGTTTTTT
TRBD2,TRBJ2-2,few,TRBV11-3,CASSLDDLAANTGELFF,TGTGCCAGCAGCTTAGATGACCTAGCGGCGAACACCGGGGAGCTGTTTTTT
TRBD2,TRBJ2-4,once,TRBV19,CASSSLSGIGGGNIQYF,TGTGCCAGTAGTTCCCTTAGCGGGATCGGGGGTGGGAACATTCAGTACTTC
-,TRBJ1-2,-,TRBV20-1,CSASNAGDYGYTF,TGCAGTGCTAGTAACGCAGGGGACTATGGCTACACCTTC
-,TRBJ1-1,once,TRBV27,CASSPQVILRGDTEAFF,TGTGCCAGCAGCCCCCAAGTCATACTCCGCGGAGACACTGAAGCTTTCTTT
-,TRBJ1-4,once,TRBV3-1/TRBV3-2,CASSQDYRRTNEKLFF,TGTGCCAGCAGCCAAGATTACCGCAGGACTAATGAAAAACTGTTTTTT
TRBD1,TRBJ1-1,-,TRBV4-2,CASSLYPRGTGGPEGTEAFF,TGTGCCAGCAGCCTCTACCCTCGCGGGACAGGGGGGCCAGAGGGCACTGAAGCCTTCTTT
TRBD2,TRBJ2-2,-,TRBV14,CASSQDLVWASGRIRNTGELFF,TGTGCCAGCAGCCAAGATCTAGTGTGGGCTAGCGGGAGAATTCGAAACACCGGGGAGCTGTTTTTT
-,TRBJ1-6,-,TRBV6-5,CASTGAAPVDSPLHF,TGTGCCAGCACCGGGGCAGCCCCTGTTGATTCACCCCTCCACTTT
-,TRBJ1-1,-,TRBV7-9,CASSLGSGTEAFF,TGTGCCAGCAGCCTGGGATCGGGCACTGAAGCTTTCTTT